This T cell receptor beta chain was captured by sequencing in a study of blood T cell repertoires in COVID-19. Across the study: Researchers got acute and convalescent COVID-19 samples from the United States, Italy and Spain. From T cells, B-cell-depleted T cells, or PBMCs came the material, which was cDNA or gDNA.

As handled by the study authors: By means of reference gene primer amplification, nucleated cell counts were estimated. The protocol was immunoSEQ multiplex PCR, while the TCRdb copy is restricted to in-frame clones and leaves out a portion. Clone size and the V and J calls come from that table; the DNA yielded D and trimming. The sample lists approximately 300,000 clones, approximately 90% occurring once. Germline lookup yields CDR1 MDHEN and CDR2 SYDVKM. The CDR3 extends over 15 amino acids. V gave up 6 bases and J gave up 4 bases; unmatched junction bases: 9. The chain employs TRBV28 and TRBJ1-2, with TRBD1 matching over 9 bases. The sequence was collected from a man in his forties or fifties with acute or convalescent COVID-19. The specimen sequenced was peripheral blood. CDR3 residues: CASSGDRAFGYGYTF. The CDR3 DNA reads as TGTGCCAGCAGCGGGGACAGGGCTTTTGGCTATGGCTACACCTTC.